The subject of this entry is one TCR beta chain. Original methodology: Reference gene primer amplification gave estimated nucleated cell counts. This table comes from immunoSEQ multiplex PCR, and its TCRdb copy is limited to in-frame clones, with some not included. D and trimming come from the DNA, and the V and J calls and clone size come from that table. The sample carries approximately 260,000 clones, 65% to 85% recorded once. The data were obtained in a study of blood T cell repertoires in COVID-19. The V end was cut by 1 base, the J end by 4 bases, with 10 bases between. The CDR3 consists of 15 residues. Germline CDR1 and CDR2: SGHAT and FQNNGV.

This chain connects TRBV11-2 to TRBJ2-2, with D maybe TRBD2 (7 bases). The clonotype was recovered from a woman in her forties with active or convalescent COVID-19. The specimen sequenced was peripheral blood. The CDR3 nucleotides read TGTGCCAGCAGCTTAGTAGGGGGGGCCACCGGGGAGCTGTTTTTT. As protein: CASSLVGGATGELFF.